One sample yielded the 9 T cell receptor beta chains listed below, sequenced in a study of brain T cells in children with intractable seizures. Sequencing used immunoSEQ multiplex PCR; TCRdb keeps in-frame clones, though not all of them. This sample yields roughly 120,000 clones, of which around 94% are seen a single time; roughly 4% belongs to the top ten. This material consisted of peripheral blood, taken at surgery. All receptors come from a boy in the first two years of life with hemimegalencephaly and intractable seizures.

V is TRBV28 and J is TRBJ1-2, with D possibly being TRBD1 (5 bases). There are 12 residues in the CDR3. From germline, CDR1 is MDHEN and CDR2 SYDVKM. V lost 3 bases and J lost 6, with 8 bases in between. CDR3: CASSLGTDGYTF. CDR3 sequence (DNA): TGTGCCAGCAGTTTGGGGACGGATGGCTACACCTTC.

The rearrangement links TRBV5-6 to TRBJ1-5, with TRBD1 matching over 9 bases. The CDR3 has 14 amino acids. Trimming took 4 bases from V and 9 from J; bases not matched to a gene: 8. Germline-derived CDR1 and CDR2 are SGHDT and YYEEEE. The CDR3: CASSPGQGSGPQHF. The CDR3 nucleotides are TGTGCCAGCAGCCCAGGACAGGGGAGCGGGCCCCAGCATTTT.

This chain links TRBV19 with TRBJ2-1; perhaps TRBD2 as D (6 bases). CDR1 is LNHDA and CDR2 is SQIVND in the germline V gene (reference sequence). CDR3 length equals 14 residues. The V end lost 0 bases, the J end lost 4 bases, and 7 bases lay between the germline ends. The CDR3 here is CASSIDAGYNEQFF. The CDR3 DNA follows: TGTGCCAGTAGTATAGACGCGGGGTACAATGAGCAGTTCTTC.

This rearrangement joins TRBV27 to TRBJ1-1; a possible D gene is TRBD1 (6 bases). CDR1 is MNHEY, CDR2 SMNVEV, per germline (reference sequence). The CDR3 is 13 amino acids. V lost 3 bases to trimming and J lost 4 bases, with 9 bases between them. CDR3 residues: CASSFIGGTEAFF. The CDR3 nucleotides are TGTGCCAGCAGTTTTATAGGGGGCACTGAAGCTTTCTTT.

This sequence joins TRBV10-3 and TRBJ2-3; D is uncertain. CDR3 size: 15 residues. Germline V lookup: CDR1 ENHRY, CDR2 SYGVKD. Trimming cost V 0 bases and J 4 bases, with 11 bases left between them. CDR3 amino acids: CAISESEGLADTQYF. CDR3 nucleotides: TGTGCCATCAGTGAGTCAGAAGGATTGGCAGATACGCAGTATTTT.

The chain joins TRBV5-1 to TRBJ1-4, with D maybe TRBD1 (5 bases). Between the trimmed V and J ends, which lost 2 bases and 7 bases, there was a span of 18 bases. Germline CDR1 reads SGHRS; CDR2 reads YFSETQ. There are 16 residues in the CDR3. The CDR3 is CASSLTPGGGGEKLFF. CDR3 nucleotides: TGCGCCAGCAGCTTAACCCCTGGCGGGGGAGGTGAAAAACTGTTTTTT.

The rearrangement links TRBV6-6 to TRBJ2-7; tentative D call: TRBD1 (5 bases). Germline V gene sequence: CDR1 MNHNY, CDR2 SVGAGI (reference sequence). The CDR3 covers 14 residues. V was cut by 2 bases and J by 0 bases, with 8 bases left in between. CDR3 region: CASSYQDNSYEQYF. For the CDR3, the DNA is TGTGCCAGCAGTTACCAGGACAACTCCTACGAGCAGTACTTC.

The chain employs TRBV27 and TRBJ1-1; a weak D match, TRBD1 (5 bases). V lost 4 bases to trimming and J lost 3 bases, with 9 bases between them. Germline CDR1 MNHEY, CDR2 SMNVEV (reference sequence). This CDR3 spans 13 amino acids. CDR3 sequence (DNA): TGTGCCAGCAGTTCCTCGGGGGACACTGAAGCTTTCTTT. This codes for CASSSSGDTEAFF.

The V and J genes are TRBV28 and TRBJ2-7; 8 bases map to TRBD2. CDR1 is MDHEN, CDR2 SYDVKM, per germline. V gave up 4 bases and J gave up 1 base; unmatched junction bases: 9. The CDR3 runs to 16 residues. The DNA of the CDR3 is TGTGCCAGCAGTTGGTCCTGGCGGGAGGTTTCCTACGAGCAGTACTTC. As protein: CASSWSWREVSYEQYF.